What follows are 9 T cell receptor beta chains derived from one specimen sequenced in a study of cytomegalovirus exposure and HLA in healthy donors. PCR amplification relied on 60 Vbeta primers (plus 13 Jbeta primers). Repertoires were generated with immunoSEQ multiplex PCR, while TCRdb's copy carries only in-frame clones and drops some. Counted here are 180,000 or so clones, around 78% occurring once; the ten biggest clones make up 0.6% to 0.95%. Sequences were obtained from PBMCs. These receptors were collected from a female donor in good health and CMV-seronegative.

This CDR3 reads CASSYSGGGEQFF. The CDR3 DNA sequence: TGTGCCAGCAGTTACTCAGGCGGGGGCGAGCAGTTCTTC. The chain carries TRBV6-5 and TRBJ2-1; a possible D gene is TRBD2 (7 bases). Germline CDR1 is MNHEY and CDR2 is SVGAGI. The germline V and J ends were trimmed by 0 bases and 10 bases, with 10 bases remaining between them. The CDR3 is 13 amino acids.

The chain recombines TRBV5-1 with TRBJ2-5; 8 nucleotides match TRBD2. The CDR3 is made up of 16 amino acids. J was trimmed by 0 bases and V by 6 bases; bases with no gene match: 10. The V gene's germline CDR1 is SGHRS and CDR2 YFSETQ. This CDR3 reads CASTPGTGGYQETQYF. The CDR3 DNA sequence: TGCGCCAGCACCCCCGGGACGGGGGGGTACCAAGAGACCCAGTACTTC.

The chain links TRBV19 to TRBJ1-1, with D uncertain. This CDR3 is built from 14 residues. Germline values: CDR1 LNHDA, CDR2 SQIVND (reference sequence). The ends were cut back, 7 bases at V and 4 bases at J, with 16 bases in the middle. CDR3 residues: CASILTGLGTEAFF. For the CDR3, the DNA is TGTGCCAGTATTCTCACCGGACTTGGCACTGAAGCTTTCTTT. Full variable domain (remainder filled in from reference TRBV19 and TRBJ1-1): DGGITQSPKYLFRKEGQNVTLSCEQNLNHDAMYWYRQDPGQGLRLIYYSQIVNDFQKGDIAEGYSVSREKKESFPLTVTSAQKNPTAFYLCASILTGLGTEAFFGQGTRLTVV.

The J gene is TRBJ2-7, the V gene TRBV11-3; D remains ambiguous. Trimming took off 1 base at V and 0 bases at J, with 4 bases between the two ends. CDR1 is SGHNT and CDR2 is YENEEA in the germline V gene. The CDR3 sequence is 13 residues long. The CDR3 spells CASSLAGSYEQYF. CDR3 nucleotide sequence: TGTGCCAGCAGCTTAGCGGGCTCCTACGAGCAGTACTTC.

V gene TRBV19 combines with J gene TRBJ1-1; D is ambiguous. V gave up 6 bases and J gave up 0 bases, with 14 bases separating them. The CDR3 contains 15 residues. Per germline, CDR1 LNHDA and CDR2 SQIVND (reference sequence). The CDR3 bases are TGTGCCAGTAGGATGGTCCACACCATGAACACTGAAGCTTTCTTT. It yields the protein CASRMVHTMNTEAFF.

The chain combines TRBV5-1 with TRBJ2-2, with D unclear. This CDR3 contains 15 residues. Germline CDR1 SGHRS, CDR2 YFSETQ. V gave up 6 bases and J gave up 4 bases, with 16 bases separating them. This CDR3 is CASTLGRGFTGELFF. The DNA of the CDR3 is TGCGCCAGCACCCTTGGTCGCGGATTCACCGGGGAGCTGTTTTTT.

This chain uses TRBV7-7 with TRBJ2-1, with D possibly matching TRBD2 (5 bases). V lost 0 bases to trimming and J lost 10 bases, with 13 bases between them. The CDR3 is 14 amino acids. Germline CDR1 SSHAT, CDR2 FNYEAQ (reference sequence). Here the CDR3 reads CASSLAGADYEQFF. DNA of the CDR3: TGTGCCAGCAGCTTAGCGGGAGCAGACTACGAGCAGTTCTTC.

The rearrangement links TRBV19 to TRBJ1-5; no reliable D call. V dropped 7 bases and J dropped 1 base, with 8 bases sitting between them. The CDR3 length is 13 residues. Germline CDR1 is LNHDA and CDR2 is SQIVND (reference sequence). The CDR3 spells CASNTVSNQPQHF. CDR3 bases: TGTGCCAGTAACACAGTCAGCAATCAGCCCCAGCATTTT.

With respect to this clone: Distinct nucleotide sequences in the sample also encode this CDR3. This chain connects TRBV18 to TRBJ2-7, with 8 positions matching TRBD1. CDR3 length: 14 residues. V gave up 1 base and J gave up 1 base; unmatched junction bases: 0. CDR1 KGHSH and CDR2 LQKENI come from the germline V gene. This CDR3 is CASSPRTGSYEQYF. CDR3 bases: TGTGCCAGCTCACCACGGACAGGGTCCTACGAGCAGTACTTC.